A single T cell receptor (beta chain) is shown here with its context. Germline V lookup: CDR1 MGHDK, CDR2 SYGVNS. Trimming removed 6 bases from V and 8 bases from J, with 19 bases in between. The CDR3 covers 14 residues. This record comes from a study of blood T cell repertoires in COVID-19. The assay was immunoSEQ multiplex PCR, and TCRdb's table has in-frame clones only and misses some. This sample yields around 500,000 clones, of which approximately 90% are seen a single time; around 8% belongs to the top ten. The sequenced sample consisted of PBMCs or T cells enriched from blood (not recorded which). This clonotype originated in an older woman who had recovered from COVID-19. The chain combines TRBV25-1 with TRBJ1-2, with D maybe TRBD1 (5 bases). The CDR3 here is CASSGGSGFYGYTF. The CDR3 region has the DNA TGTGCCAGCAGCGGCGGTTCAGGGTTCTACGGCTACACCTTC.